Each of the 27 T cell receptor beta chains below was sequenced from the same sample in a study of cytomegalovirus exposure and HLA in healthy donors. Primers for the PCR totalled 60 Vbeta and 13 Jbeta. TCRdb keeps only in-frame clones here, not all; method: immunoSEQ multiplex PCR. Of about 160,000 clones listed, around 74% are singletons. Source material: PBMCs. The receptors originated from a woman aged 25 to 39 in good health and CMV-seronegative.

The chain uses TRBV29-1 and TRBJ1-1, with TRBD1 identical over 11 bases. The CDR3 has 14 amino acids. J was trimmed by 4 bases and V by 8 bases; bases with no gene match: 9. In germline, CDR1 is SQVTM, CDR2 ANQGSEA. The DNA of the CDR3 is TGCAGCTCTTGGACAGGGGGCAGGGGCACTGAAGCTTTCTTT. Translating gives CSSWTGGRGTEAFF.

The gene calls are TRBV7-6 and TRBJ1-1; tentatively, D is TRBD1 (6 bases). Per the germline V gene, CDR1 is SGHVS and CDR2 is FNYEAQ. V lost 1 base and J 4 bases, leaving 10 bases between the germline ends. The CDR3 loop spans 14 amino acids. The CDR3 loop is CASSLGGGPTEAFF. DNA of the CDR3: TGTGCCAGCAGCTTAGGCGGGGGCCCCACTGAAGCTTTCTTT.

The chain links TRBV9 to TRBJ2-7; the D gene is possibly TRBD1 (7 bases). Germline loops: CDR1 SGDLS, CDR2 YYNGEE. This CDR3 contains 15 residues. The V and J ends lost 3 bases and 5 bases respectively, with 18 bases between them. CDR3 bases: TGTGCCAGCAGCGCCGGCGGGACAGACATCCACGAGCAGTACTTC. The encoded protein is CASSAGGTDIHEQYF.

This chain connects TRBV6-5 to TRBJ1-1; 9 nucleotides align to TRBD1. J was trimmed by 4 bases and V by 6 bases; bases with no gene match: 3. The CDR3 has 13 amino acids. The germline V gene has CDR1 MNHEY and CDR2 SVGAGI. As DNA, the CDR3 is TGTGCCAGCAGGGGACAGGGCGGCACTGAAGCTTTCTTT. This encodes CASRGQGGTEAFF.

V usage is TRBV6-5 and J usage is TRBJ2-5; 7 bases align to TRBD1. V lost 7 bases, J lost 5 bases, and 10 bases stayed unmatched. The CDR3 sequence is 14 residues long. Germline lookup yields CDR1 MNHEY and CDR2 SVGAGI. CDR3 DNA sequence: TGTGCCAGCACCAAGACAGGGCCGCGGGAGACCCAGTACTTC. This sequence encodes CASTKTGPRETQYF.

V is TRBV27 and J is TRBJ1-4, with D uncertain. This CDR3 spans 12 amino acids. CDR1 and CDR2 (germline): MNHEY, SMNVEV (reference sequence). Trimming removed 6 bases at V and 8 bases at J, with 10 bases between. CDR3 sequence: CASSPIGEKLFF. Here the CDR3 DNA reads TGTGCCAGCAGCCCCATTGGCGAAAAACTGTTTTTT.

The chain employs TRBV30 and TRBJ2-2; TRBD1 is a possible D gene (5 bases). The CDR3 length is 16 residues. Germline V lookup: CDR1 GTSNPN, CDR2 SVGIG (reference sequence). The ends were cut back, 0 bases at V and 5 bases at J, with 16 bases in the middle. The CDR3 DNA reads TGTGCCTGGAGTGTCAAAGGGGCAGGTGGTACCGGGGAGCTGTTTTTT. Its translation is CAWSVKGAGGTGELFF.

This chain uses TRBV5-1 with TRBJ2-3, with D possibly being TRBD2 (5 bases). Germline loops: CDR1 SGHRS, CDR2 YFSETQ. This CDR3 region has 15 residues. Trimming left V 0 bases short and J 1 base short, with 9 bases between. The CDR3, as DNA: TGCGCCAGCAGCTTGGCCTCGCGGGGCACAGATACGCAGTATTTT. It codes for CASSLASRGTDTQYF.

This clone was counted a single time. The V call is TRBV15, the J call TRBJ1-6; D is uncertain. Germline lookup yields CDR1 LNHNV and CDR2 YYDKDF (reference sequence). With 0 bases removed from V and 7 bases from J, the gap between germline ends came to 19 bases. This CDR3 region has 18 residues. CDR3 nucleotide sequence: TGTGCCACCAGCAGAGATCAGGCAGCCAGGTTACGCAATTCACCCCTCCACTTT. It codes for CATSRDQAARLRNSPLHF.

The genes are TRBV19 and TRBJ2-5, with D tentatively TRBD1 (6 bases). V was shortened by 1 base and J by 5 bases, with 17 bases between the two germline ends. The CDR3 covers 16 residues. Germline V gene data show CDR1 as LNHDA and CDR2 as SQIVND (reference sequence). The CDR3 coding sequence is TGTGCCAGTAGTATAGGGGATTGGGGACAATTGGAGACCCAGTACTTC. This sequence encodes CASSIGDWGQLETQYF.

The chain joins TRBV14 to TRBJ1-1; the D gene is possibly TRBD1 (5 bases). This CDR3 spans 13 amino acids. The V and J ends lost 5 bases and 1 base respectively, with 8 bases between them. Germline CDR1 SGHDN, CDR2 FVKESK. The CDR3 nucleotides are TGTGCCAGCAGCGCAAGGGGGAACACTGAAGCTTTCTTT. It encodes CASSARGNTEAFF.

On this clone itself: Compared with germline, one end of the junction differs, possibly owing to a read error. The chain carries TRBV7-9 and TRBJ2-7; TRBD1 aligns across 7 bases. CDR3 size: 9 residues. Per germline, CDR1 SEHNR and CDR2 FQNEAQ (reference sequence). The CDR3 DNA follows: TGTGCCAGCAGCTCGCAGGGGGACTTC. This translates into CASSSQGDF.

The chain uses TRBV6-5 and TRBJ1-1; D is ambiguous. The CDR3 extends over 13 amino acids. Trimming stripped 4 bases from V and 11 bases from J, with 17 bases between. Germline values: CDR1 MNHEY, CDR2 SVGAGI. The CDR3 protein is CASSFLDPVGAFF. The CDR3 region has the DNA TGTGCCAGCAGTTTCCTGGATCCGGTGGGCGCTTTCTTT.

The chain carries TRBV5-4 and TRBJ1-1; 7 bases are shared with TRBD1. The V gene's germline CDR1 is SGHNT and CDR2 YYREEE (reference sequence). The CDR3 runs 16 residues. With V trimmed by 0 bases and J by 0 bases, 5 bases remained unmatched. For the CDR3, the DNA is TGTGCCAGCAGCTTGGGGGGCACAGGGGTGAACACTGAAGCTTTCTTT. It codes for CASSLGGTGVNTEAFF.

The V gene is TRBV7-2, the J gene TRBJ2-3; D not certain. V was cut by 5 bases and J by 2 bases, with 11 bases left in between. From germline, CDR1 is SGHTA and CDR2 FQGNSA. The CDR3 consists of 14 residues. The CDR3 bases are TGTGCCAGCAGCCTCTCACGAGACACAGATACGCAGTATTTT. Translating gives CASSLSRDTDTQYF.

This clone occurred once. This rearrangement joins TRBV9 to TRBJ1-2, with D perhaps matching TRBD1 (6 bases). The CDR3 loop spans 12 amino acids. Trimming pared 6 bases from V and 6 bases from J, leaving 12 bases between. The germline V gene has CDR1 SGDLS and CDR2 YYNGEE. The CDR3 region is CASTQGKDGYTF. The CDR3 bases are TGTGCCAGCACACAGGGTAAGGATGGCTACACCTTC.

This clone was detected only a few times. The CDR3 loop is CASRRGEKQFF. The CDR3 DNA follows: TGTGCCAGCAGGCGGGGGGAGAAGCAGTTCTTC. V and J are TRBV6-5 and TRBJ2-1; 8 bases are a match to TRBD2. The V gene end was trimmed by 6 bases and the J gene end by 11 bases; junction bases not matched to a gene: 3. The length of the CDR3 is 11 residues. The germline V gene encodes CDR1 MNHEY and CDR2 SVGAGI.

The chain employs TRBV7-3 and TRBJ2-3; TRBD2 matches at 12 bases. The germline V gene encodes CDR1 SGHTA and CDR2 FQGTGA. Trimming took 4 bases from V and 6 from J; bases not matched to a gene: 5. The CDR3 runs to 15 residues. CDR3 DNA sequence: TGTGCCAGCAGCTGGACTAGCGGGGCGCTCGATACGCAGTATTTT. Translation gives CASSWTSGALDTQYF.

The rearrangement links TRBV27 to TRBJ2-3, with no clear D. Germline CDR1 MNHEY, CDR2 SMNVEV (reference sequence). Trimming took 2 bases from V and 1 from J, leaving 4 bases between them. The CDR3 spans 13 residues. CDR3 region: CASSLGGTDTQYF. CDR3 sequence (DNA): TGTGCCAGCAGTTTAGGAGGCACAGATACGCAGTATTTT.

This sequence joins TRBV5-4 and TRBJ2-2; a possible D gene is TRBD2 (7 bases). Deletions cut 4 bases from V and 7 bases from J, with 20 bases between. Germline values: CDR1 SGHNT, CDR2 YYREEE (reference sequence). The CDR3 loop spans 16 amino acids. CDR3 residues: CASSPIRGGYDGELFF. CDR3 nucleotide sequence: TGTGCCAGCAGCCCTATTCGCGGGGGCTACGACGGGGAGCTGTTTTTT.

The V call is TRBV7-6, the J call TRBJ1-5, with D possibly TRBD1 on 6 matching bases. CDR1 and CDR2 from the germline V gene are SGHVS and FNYEAQ. V was clipped by 5 bases and J by 4 bases, with 9 bases between them. This CDR3 has 13 amino acids. Here the CDR3 reads CASSPQGNQPQHF. CDR3 bases: TGTGCCAGCAGCCCACAGGGAAATCAGCCCCAGCATTTT. Complete variable domain (other parts from reference TRBV7-6 and TRBJ1-5): GAGVSQSPRYKVTKRGQDVALRCDPISGHVSLYWYRQALGQGPEFLTYFNYEAQQDKSGLPNDRFSAERPEGSISTLTIQRTEQRDSAMYRCASSPQGNQPQHFGDGTRLSIL.

This rearrangement joins TRBV7-6 to TRBJ2-5; no clear D. CDR1 and CDR2 (germline): SGHVS, FNYEAQ. The germline V and J ends were trimmed by 1 base and 1 base, with 7 bases remaining between them. The CDR3 has 14 amino acids. CDR3 nucleotide sequence: TGTGCCAGCAGCTTAGGACTGATCCAAGAGACCCAGTACTTC. It translates to CASSLGLIQETQYF.

For this clone: An end of the junction does not agree with germline; a read error may underlie this. This chain connects TRBV7-9 to TRBJ2-3; TRBD2 matches at 10 bases. CDR1 and CDR2 (germline): SEHNR, FQNEAQ (reference sequence). This CDR3 region has 15 residues. CDR3 protein: CSSSLGLAGADTQYF. The CDR3 bases are TGTTCCAGCAGCTTAGGGCTAGCGGGGGCTGATACGCAGTATTTT.

The V gene is TRBV5-1, the J gene TRBJ2-7; D is uncertain. Near its end, the DNA agrees better with TRBJ2-5, so the J call may be wrong. Germline lookup yields CDR1 SGHRS and CDR2 YFSETQ. This CDR3 is built from 15 residues. The CDR3 protein is CASSLAPSPPETQYF. CDR3 DNA: TGCGCCAGCAGCTTGGCCCCATCGCCCCCGGAGACCCAGTACTTC.

The chain links TRBV5-1 to TRBJ2-6; D is undetermined. Trimming stripped 0 bases from V and 3 bases from J, with 7 bases between. The CDR3 runs 15 residues. The V gene's germline CDR1 is SGHRS and CDR2 YFSETQ. CDR3 loop: CASSLEIGGANVLTF. The CDR3 region has the DNA TGCGCCAGCAGCTTGGAAATCGGTGGGGCCAACGTCCTGACTTTC.

The V and J genes are TRBV9 and TRBJ1-2; D ambiguous. Germline assignment: CDR1 SGDLS and CDR2 YYNGEE. V was pared by 2 bases and J by 7 bases, with 9 bases between. The CDR3 has 12 residues. In DNA form, the CDR3 reads TGTGCCAGCAGCGTCCCCAGGTCTGGCTACACCTTC. It translates to CASSVPRSGYTF.

The CDR3 region is CASSLAEGLAGTQETQYF. In DNA, the CDR3 is TGCGCCAGCAGCTTGGCTGAAGGACTAGCGGGGACCCAAGAGACCCAGTACTTC. The chain links TRBV5-1 to TRBJ2-5; 12 bases map to TRBD2. Per germline, CDR1 SGHRS and CDR2 YFSETQ. Trimming removed 0 bases from V and 1 base from J; junction bases left unmatched: 7. The CDR3 consists of 18 residues.